Listed below are T cell receptor beta chains from one sample, sequenced in a study of control samples from healthy donors and cancer patients. Produced via immunoSEQ multiplex PCR; TCRdb's table is partial and in-frame only. The sample records tens of thousands of clones, around four fifths being singletons. The sample comprised blood. These receptors came from a man aged 60-69 years in good health. Each CDR3 is given without its conserved first and last residue.

15 TRBV28 ASSSPLGTGDTGELF
14 TRBV28 ASSLGDRGRNYGYT
12 TRBV7-9 ASSSRMGHEKLF
9 TRBV6-6 AGWGSERAF
13 TRBV6-1 ASSDGRGSRETQY
13 TRBV6-4 ASSDRGSFPYGYT
15 TRBV28 ASSPGQASYYNSPLH
13 TRBV24-1 ATSDTGGAGETQY
12 TRBV6-2/TRBV6-3 ASSWRQGAEEQY
11 TRBV7-2 ASGTGIGNTIY
12 TRBV15 ATREDPVIYEQY
11 TRBV5-6 ASSRTSGNTQY
16 TRBV2 ASSSTLGQVVSNQPQH
14 TRBV28 ASSTGGRRPNTEAF
9 TRBV20-1 SAQGTDTQY
15 TRBV28 ASGGNRGLWNTGELF
13 TRBV28 ASTPGTSGKYEQF
12 TRBV6-2/TRBV6-3 ASSPTGGGYGYT
13 TRBV27 ASSAPGASEEKLF
13 TRBV7-2 ASSLARGRNEKLF
17 TRBV3-1/TRBV3-2 ASSQFRQGPQLAGNTIY
16 TRBV9 ASRPGQGVLSGANVLT
15 TRBV4-1 ASSQDAGTGFNYGYT
11 TRBV29-1 SVLGQLNTEAF
15 TRBV19 ASSITPQTGGNQPQH
14 TRBV20-1 SASIGTGALQETQY
14 TRBV9 ASSTTGTSGTDTQY
10 TRBV2 ASRTRTAEAF
14 TRBV5-1 ASTLLAGANTGELF
14 TRBV28 ASSPTVLNPSYEQY
16 TRBV19 ASSIEGIALPGANVLT
12 TRBV24-1 ATSDSTGDTEAF
17 TRBV19 ASSTLGQHFWSSGNTIY
12 TRBV10-1 ASSPGGSTDTQY
14 TRBV5-4 ASSSRTSGAYNEQF
11 TRBV12-3/TRBV12-4 ASRQPAHLEAF
11 TRBV6-1 ASSEAGGYGYT
16 TRBV27 ASSSLPSPGQGKTEAF
14 TRBV19 ASSPFNAEYQETQY
14 TRBV28 ASSRNSGSQYNEQF
12 TRBV5-4 ASSLGQGPDTQY
14 TRBV7-9 ASSSFSTGSTDTQY
14 TRBV6-1 ASSGLGTDNTYEQY
12 TRBV6-6 ASSYRDSQETQY
13 TRBV11-2 ASRSPGRNSYEQY
13 TRBV6-5 ASSQPGQGYYEQY
13 TRBV10-3 AISDGGQGRSPLH
14 TRBV6-2/TRBV6-3 ASSYSIRAVNTEAF
11 TRBV5-1 ASSGGLAYEQY
11 TRBV28 ASLAAGSETQY
13 TRBV3-1/TRBV3-2 ASSLNRGQGTEAF
14 TRBV5-8 ASSLMGSGGQGTQY
11 TRBV9 ASGLGGNTEAF